Following are 19 T cell receptor beta chains from one sample sequenced in a study of shared clonotypes between healthy human individuals. TCRdb keeps only in-frame clones here, not all; method: immunoSEQ multiplex PCR. There are roughly 1 million clones in the sample; about 75% occur only once, and approximately 1.5% lies in the top ten. Sample: memory CD4+ T cells sorted from blood. The subset here: CD45RA-negative fraction. These receptors all come from a man between 18 and 35 years old in good health.

The rearrangement joins TRBV5-6 to TRBJ1-5, with D tentatively TRBD1 (6 bases). V lost 4 bases, J lost 1 base, and 12 bases lay in between. Looked up from germline, CDR1 is SGHDT and CDR2 is YYEEEE. This CDR3 has 15 amino acids. CDR3 protein: CASSGGQGSNQPQHF. In DNA, the CDR3 is TGTGCCAGCAGCGGGGGGCAGGGAAGCAATCAGCCCCAGCATTTT. Full variable domain (outside the CDR3, taken from reference TRBV5-6 and TRBJ1-5): DAGVTQSPTHLIKTRGQQVTLRCSPKSGHDTVSWYQQALGQGPQFIFQYYEEEERQRGNFPDRFSGHQFPNYSSELNVNALLLGDSALYLCASSGGQGSNQPQHFGDGTRLSIL.

J is TRBJ2-5 and V is TRBV2; D unresolved. CDR3 length: 14 amino acids. Germline CDR1 and CDR2: SNHLY and FYNNEI. V was trimmed by 0 bases and J by 2 bases, leaving 7 bases between them. The CDR3 DNA reads as TGTGCCAGCAGTGAAGCGCGGTGGCAAGAGACCCAGTACTTC. Protein product: CASSEARWQETQYF.

The genes are TRBV18 and TRBJ2-1; D not resolved. V was pared by 1 base and J by 3 bases, with 7 bases between. The CDR3 is 14 residues long. Germline assignment: CDR1 KGHSH and CDR2 LQKENI. CDR3 sequence reads: CASSPQGRYNEQFF. CDR3 DNA sequence: TGTGCCAGCTCACCACAGGGCCGCTACAATGAGCAGTTCTTC.

This clone appeared a single time. The CDR3 sequence: CAISQQGIGEQFF. CDR3 nucleotide sequence: TGTGCCATCAGTCAACAGGGTATCGGGGAGCAGTTCTTC. The chain uses TRBV10-3 and TRBJ2-1, with a possible D match to TRBD1 (6 bases). The CDR3 is made up of 13 amino acids. Trimming removed 5 bases from V and 10 bases from J, with 15 bases in between. Germline V gene lookup returns CDR1 ENHRY and CDR2 SYGVKD.

The chain carries TRBV4-1 and TRBJ2-1, with TRBD2 matching over 9 bases. V shed 4 bases, J shed 0 bases, and the junction held 4 bases outside the gene matches. This CDR3 region has 16 residues. The germline gives CDR1 MGHRA, CDR2 YSYEKL. The CDR3 here is CASSPYSGSSYNEQFF. For the CDR3, the DNA is TGCGCCAGCAGCCCCTATAGCGGGAGCTCCTACAATGAGCAGTTCTTC.

In regard to this clone: One end of the junction is discordant with germline, which a read error may explain. J is TRBJ2-2 and V is TRBV9; D may match TRBD1 or TRBD2 (5 bases each). Germline V CDR1 and CDR2: SGDLS, YYNGEE. The CDR3 spans 17 residues. The CDR3 loop reads CASSQKGTLRNPGELFF. CDR3 in DNA: TGTGCCAGCAGCCAAAAAGGGACCTTAAGGAACCCCGGGGAGCTGTTTTTT.

This clone has more than one count but fewer than ten. The chain carries TRBV11-1 and TRBJ2-6; 9 bases map to TRBD1. The CDR3 length is 17 residues. Germline CDR1 SGHAT, CDR2 FQDESV (reference sequence). The ends lost 4 bases at V and 1 base at J; junction bases unmatched: 5. The DNA for the CDR3 is TGTGCCAGCAGCTCCAGACAGGGGGAGTCTGGGGCCAACGTCCTGACTTTC. Amino acids: CASSSRQGESGANVLTF. The whole variable domain, remainder taken from reference TRBV11-1 and TRBJ2-6, is EAEVAQSPRYKITEKSQAVAFWCDPISGHATLYWYRQILGQGPELLVQFQDESVVDDSQLPKDRFSAERLKGVDSTLKIQPAELGDSAMYLCASSSRQGESGANVLTFGAGSRLTVL.

A few counts support this clone. The V gene is TRBV10-2, the J gene TRBJ1-1; D is unresolved. Germline V gene lookup returns CDR1 WSHSY and CDR2 SAAADI. CDR3 length: 14 residues. Between the trimmed V and J ends, which lost 8 bases and 4 bases, there was a span of 17 bases. This chain's CDR3 is CASRRGEPGTEAFF. The CDR3 DNA reads as TGCGCCAGCCGCAGAGGAGAACCGGGCACTGAAGCTTTCTTT.

This chain uses TRBV29-1 with TRBJ2-3; the D is unclear. The CDR3 extends over 10 amino acids. The germline CDR1 and CDR2 sequences are SQVTM and ANQGSEA. With 4 bases removed from V and 3 bases from J, the gap between germline ends came to 2 bases. The CDR3 coding sequence is TGCAGCGTTGGGACAGATACGCAGTATTTT. Protein product: CSVGTDTQYF.

The V and J genes are TRBV6-1 and TRBJ2-5; tentatively, D is TRBD2 (6 bases). The CDR3 is 15 amino acids. V shed 3 bases and J shed 7 bases, with 18 bases lying between them. Germline values: CDR1 MNHNS, CDR2 SASEGT. CDR3: CASSDGGSGLVTQYF. CDR3 sequence (DNA): TGTGCCAGCAGTGATGGAGGGTCTGGCTTAGTGACCCAGTACTTC.

J is TRBJ2-1 and V is TRBV14, with 10 bases identical to TRBD2. The CDR3 runs 16 residues. Per the germline V gene, CDR1 is SGHDN and CDR2 is FVKESK. The V gene end was trimmed by 4 bases and the J gene end by 0 bases; junction bases not matched to a gene: 3. The CDR3 DNA follows: TGTGCCAGCAGCCTCCTAGCGGGAGTCTCCTACAATGAGCAGTTCTTC. Residues: CASSLLAGVSYNEQFF.

The chain employs TRBV6-1 and TRBJ2-7; 11 bases are shared with TRBD1. The CDR3 runs 13 residues. Trimming removed 6 bases from V and 6 bases from J; junction bases left unmatched: 4. From germline, CDR1 is MNHNS and CDR2 SASEGT. CDR3 sequence: CASSGQGAGEQYF. As DNA, the CDR3 is TGTGCCAGCAGCGGACAGGGGGCGGGCGAGCAGTACTTC.

The chain carries TRBV5-5 and TRBJ2-1, with 7 bases lining up with TRBD1. CDR1 SGHKS and CDR2 YYEKEE come from the germline V gene (reference sequence). V lost 6 bases, J lost 10 bases, and 4 bases stayed unmatched. The CDR3 runs to 11 residues. In DNA form, the CDR3 reads TGTGCCAGCACAGGGGGAAGGGAGCAGTTCTTC. It translates to CASTGGREQFF.

V usage is TRBV6-5 and J usage is TRBJ2-5; 7 bases fit TRBD1. V dropped 2 bases and J dropped 3; count of bases not matched to a gene: 3. Germline CDR1 MNHEY, CDR2 SVGAGI. CDR3 size: 14 residues. CDR3 sequence reads: CASSYDRAEETQYF. The CDR3 DNA reads TGTGCCAGCAGTTACGACAGGGCCGAAGAGACCCAGTACTTC.

There are a few counts of this clone. This chain uses TRBV29-1 with TRBJ2-6; TRBD2 matches 8 bases. Trimming took 6 bases from V and 2 from J; bases not matched to a gene: 6. The CDR3 totals 15 residues. The germline V gene has CDR1 SQVTM and CDR2 ANQGSEA. The CDR3 loop is CSVPRGAPGANVLTF. Written as DNA, the CDR3 is TGCAGCGTACCGCGGGGGGCCCCTGGGGCCAACGTCCTGACTTTC.

V and J are TRBV27 and TRBJ2-1; D is undetermined. CDR1 is MNHEY and CDR2 is SMNVEV in the germline V gene (reference sequence). CDR3 length equals 16 residues. V gave up 5 bases and J gave up 4 bases, with 18 bases separating them. DNA of the CDR3: TGTGCCAGCAGTCCTTGGACCTTTCCCCTTTACAATGAGCAGTTCTTC. It encodes CASSPWTFPLYNEQFF.

This chain connects TRBV2 to TRBJ1-4, with D possibly TRBD1 on 6 matching bases. In germline, CDR1 is SNHLY, CDR2 FYNNEI. Trimming removed 4 bases at V and 4 bases at J, with 10 bases between. The CDR3 consists of 14 residues. The chain's CDR3 is CASSATDSNEKLFF. The CDR3 DNA sequence: TGTGCCAGCAGTGCCACGGACAGTAATGAAAAACTGTTTTTT.

V is TRBV5-1 and J is TRBJ2-3, with TRBD2 matching 8 bases. With 4 bases clipped from V and 7 bases from J, the junction kept 14 bases outside the gene matches. The CDR3 is made up of 16 amino acids. Germline CDR1 is SGHRS and CDR2 is YFSETQ. For the CDR3, the DNA is TGCGCCAGCAGCCTGGGGGGAGCGGGAGTAGGGTATACGCAGTATTTT. It is translated as CASSLGGAGVGYTQYF.

The CDR3 region is CASTGTGVKLFF. In DNA, the CDR3 is TGTGCCAGCACCGGGACAGGGGTTAAACTGTTTTTT. This sequence joins TRBV2 and TRBJ1-4; 10 nucleotides line up with TRBD1. The CDR3 is 12 residues long. After removal of 7 bases from V and 11 bases from J, the junction contained 4 bases not matched to a gene. Germline V gene lookup returns CDR1 SNHLY and CDR2 FYNNEI.